A selection of T cell receptor beta chains follows, all from one sample in a study of CD4 T cells in relation to SARS-CoV-2 and coronaviruses. Using immunoSEQ multiplex PCR, the repertoire was profiled, and TCRdb retains in-frame clones only, with some absent. This table holds nearly 20,000 clones, 75% to 85% found once. Their antigens are not known. Sample: CD4+ T cells from PBMCs, cultured in vitro. These receptors were taken from a human donor in good health. CDR3s leave out the opening cysteine and the closing phenylalanine or tryptophan. A D gene is named only where the DNA matches it firmly. A clone size is listed for some rows: how often the clone was seen (once, few, many), or a class if it is expanded.

D gene	CDR3 length	clone size	V gene	J gene	CDR3 protein
TRBD1	12	.	TRBV25-1	TRBJ1-1	ASSEWTGNTEAF
.	9	.	TRBV7-9	TRBJ2-5	ASSLQETQY
.	13	.	TRBV28	TRBJ1-3	ASSLDITFGNTIY
.	13	.	TRBV6-1	TRBJ1-3	ASSQAANSGNTIY
TRBD1	13	.	TRBV6-5	TRBJ1-2	ASSNSRDRENGYT
TRBD2	12	.	TRBV25-1	TRBJ2-2	ASSERGGSGELF
.	11	.	TRBV7-9	TRBJ2-5	ASSQGRWETQY
TRBD1	14	.	TRBV5-4	TRBJ1-6	ASSGWQGALHSPLH
TRBD1	15	.	TRBV4-1	TRBJ1-2	ASSQVLPGQVLYGYT
.	14	.	TRBV7-2	TRBJ1-5	ASSLSGQISNQPQH
.	11	.	TRBV6-6	TRBJ1-1	ASSKNGNTEAF
.	12	.	TRBV11-2	TRBJ2-5	ASSLGGRIQTQY
.	11	.	TRBV6-2/TRBV6-3	TRBJ1-5	ASSVDRNQPQH
TRBD1	12	.	TRBV18	TRBJ2-1	ASSPLDRGHEQF
.	10	.	TRBV12-3/TRBV12-4	TRBJ1-1	ASSYLNTEAF
TRBD1	13	.	TRBV19	TRBJ1-1	ASSPLTGATSEAF
.	9	.	TRBV18	TRBJ2-1	ASSDYNEQF
.	10	.	TRBV7-7	TRBJ2-2	ASSAWTGELF
.	14	.	TRBV27	TRBJ2-6	ASSRDTPPWANVLT
TRBD1	15	.	TRBV27	TRBJ2-3	ASSSDRPNGNTDTQY
TRBD2	12	.	TRBV18	TRBJ2-7	ASSPTSDYSEQY
TRBD1	13	.	TRBV24-1	TRBJ2-5	ATRVGQGMEETQY
.	12	once	TRBV29-1	TRBJ2-5	SVAPSSMDTPQY
TRBD2	14	.	TRBV3-1/TRBV3-2	TRBJ2-3	ASSLGLAGDGDTQY
.	10	.	TRBV11-2	TRBJ2-2	ASSLQPGELF
TRBD2	13	.	TRBV7-9	TRBJ2-7	ASSPIAGRSPEQY
.	13	.	TRBV6-4	TRBJ2-1	ASSEFLGSYNEQF
.	12	.	TRBV4-3	TRBJ1-1	ASSRADLNTEAF
TRBD1	14	.	TRBV19	TRBJ1-3	ASTPLGTGVGNTIY
.	11	.	TRBV12-3/TRBV12-4	TRBJ2-1	ASSWVGLREQF
.	9	.	TRBV7-3	TRBJ2-3	ASSLSDTQY
.	14	.	TRBV7-3	TRBJ2-3	ASSLEAGISTDTQY
.	10	.	TRBV6-5	TRBJ1-3	ATTGSGNTIY
.	12	.	TRBV10-3	TRBJ1-1	AIGQALQDTEAF
TRBD2	12	.	TRBV7-6	TRBJ2-5	ASTTPSGGETQY
TRBD2	15	.	TRBV4-3	TRBJ2-2	ASSQDLAGTNTGELF
TRBD1	13	.	TRBV4-3	TRBJ1-5	ASSQDYRGNQPQH